This T cell receptor beta chain was obtained from a study of cytomegalovirus exposure and HLA in healthy donors. Per germline, CDR1 MNHNS and CDR2 SASEGT. The CDR3 covers 13 residues. The ends were cut back, 6 bases at V and 12 bases at J, with 20 bases in the middle. It was with 60 Vbeta and 13 Jbeta primers that the PCR ran. Repertoires were generated with immunoSEQ multiplex PCR, while TCRdb's copy carries only in-frame clones and drops some. The profile covers almost 200,000 clones, with approximately 85% appearing a single time and 2% to 2.5% taken by the ten largest. The clonotype originates from a woman between 50 and 59 years old in good health and CMV-seronegative. The V gene is TRBV6-1, the J gene TRBJ2-5, with D possibly being TRBD1 (6 bases). Sequenced sample: PBMCs. CDR3 bases: TGTGCCAGCAGCTCGAAAGTGGACAGCTCCGAGTACTTC. Its translation: CASSSKVDSSEYF.